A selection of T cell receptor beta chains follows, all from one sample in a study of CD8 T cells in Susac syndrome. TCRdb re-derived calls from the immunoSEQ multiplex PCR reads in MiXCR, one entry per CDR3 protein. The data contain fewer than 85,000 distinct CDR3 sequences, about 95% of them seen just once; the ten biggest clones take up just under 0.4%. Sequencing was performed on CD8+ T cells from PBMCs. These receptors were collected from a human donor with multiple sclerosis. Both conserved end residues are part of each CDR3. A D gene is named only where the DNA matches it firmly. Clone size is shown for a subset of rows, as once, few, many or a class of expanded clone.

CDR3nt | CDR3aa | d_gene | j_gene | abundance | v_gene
TGTGCCAGCAGTCCAACTACTCCCTACGAGCAGTACTTC | CASSPTTPYEQYF | . | TRBJ2-7 | . | TRBV28
TGTGCCAGCAGCCAAACTGCTAGCTCCTACAATGAGCAGTTCTTC | CASSQTASSYNEQFF | . | TRBJ2-1 | . | TRBV7-6
TGTGCCAGCAGCCAAGTGGGCCGTGGATGGAACACTGAAGCTTTCTTT | CASSQVGRGWNTEAFF | . | TRBJ1-1 | . | TRBV14
TGCGCCAGCAGCTGGGGAGGGGAGTTCAACTATGGCTACACCTTC | CASSWGGEFNYGYTF | . | TRBJ1-2 | . | TRBV5-1
TGTGCCAGCGGGTCCGGGACGGCCTATGGCTACACCTTC | CASGSGTAYGYTF | . | TRBJ1-2 | . | TRBV6-2/TRBV6-3
TGTGCCAGCAGCTACGGGACAGGGAAAAACGAGCAGTACTTC | CASSYGTGKNEQYF | TRBD1 | TRBJ2-7 | . | TRBV13
TGTGCCAGCAGTTACTCGCGGGGCAGGGAGCAGTTCTTC | CASSYSRGREQFF | . | TRBJ2-1 | few | TRBV6-5
TGTGCCAGCAGTTTAGGCGGTGGGCTTGTGGTCGCAGAGACCCAGTACTTC | CASSLGGGLVVAETQYF | . | TRBJ2-5 | . | TRBV12-3/TRBV12-4
TGTGCCAGCGGACCTGACTACACCTTC | CASGPDYTF | . | TRBJ1-2 | . | TRBV12-3/TRBV12-4
TGTGCCAGCAGCCCAGATCCCCCTGGGGCCGGGGAGCTGTTTTTT | CASSPDPPGAGELFF | . | TRBJ2-2 | . | TRBV3-1
TGTGCCAGCGCCGACGGCGTTAATTCACCCCTCCACTTT | CASADGVNSPLHF | . | TRBJ1-6 | . | TRBV7-9
TGTGCCAGCAGCTTAACCGGACAGGAAAACACTGAAGCTTTCTTT | CASSLTGQENTEAFF | TRBD1 | TRBJ1-1 | . | TRBV7-8